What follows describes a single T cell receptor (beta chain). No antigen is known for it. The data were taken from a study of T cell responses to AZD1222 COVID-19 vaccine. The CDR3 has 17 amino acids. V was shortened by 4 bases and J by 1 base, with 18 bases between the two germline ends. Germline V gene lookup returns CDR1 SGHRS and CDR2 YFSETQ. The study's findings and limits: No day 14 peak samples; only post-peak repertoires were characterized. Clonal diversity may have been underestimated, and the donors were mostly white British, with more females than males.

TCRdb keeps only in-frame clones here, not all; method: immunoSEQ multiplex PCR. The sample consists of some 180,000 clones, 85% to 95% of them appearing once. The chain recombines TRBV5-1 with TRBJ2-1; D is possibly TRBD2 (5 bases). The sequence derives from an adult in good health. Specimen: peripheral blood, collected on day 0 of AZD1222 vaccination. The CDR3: CASSPGGLAESYNEQFF. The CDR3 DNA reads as TGCGCCAGCAGCCCCGGCGGGTTGGCGGAGTCCTACAATGAGCAGTTCTTC.